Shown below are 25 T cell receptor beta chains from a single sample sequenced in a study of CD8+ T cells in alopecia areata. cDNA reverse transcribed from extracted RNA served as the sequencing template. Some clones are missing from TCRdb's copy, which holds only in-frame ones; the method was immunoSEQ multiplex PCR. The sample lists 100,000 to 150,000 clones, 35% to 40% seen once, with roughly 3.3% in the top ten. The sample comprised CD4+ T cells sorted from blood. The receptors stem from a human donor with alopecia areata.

The CDR3 reads CASSDSGRAYNEQFF. The DNA for the CDR3 is TGTGCCAGTAGTGACTCCGGGAGGGCCTACAATGAGCAGTTCTTC. The chain couples TRBV19 to TRBJ2-1; 8 bases map to TRBD2. The CDR3 runs 15 residues. V was pared by 5 bases and J by 2 bases, with 5 bases of the junction left unmatched. Germline V gene data show CDR1 as LNHDA and CDR2 as SQIVND (reference sequence).

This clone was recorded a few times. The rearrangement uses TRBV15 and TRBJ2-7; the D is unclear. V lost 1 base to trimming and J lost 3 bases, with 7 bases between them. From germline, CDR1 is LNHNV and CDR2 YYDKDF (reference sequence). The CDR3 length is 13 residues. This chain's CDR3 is CATSRGADYEQYF. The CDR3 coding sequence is TGTGCCACCAGCAGAGGGGCAGACTACGAGCAGTACTTC. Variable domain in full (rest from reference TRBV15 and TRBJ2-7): DAMVIQNPRYQVTQFGKPVTLSCSQTLNHNVMYWYQQKSSQAPKLLFHYYDKDFNNEADTPDNFQSRRPNTSFCFLDIRSPGLGDTAMYLCATSRGADYEQYFGPGTRLTVT.

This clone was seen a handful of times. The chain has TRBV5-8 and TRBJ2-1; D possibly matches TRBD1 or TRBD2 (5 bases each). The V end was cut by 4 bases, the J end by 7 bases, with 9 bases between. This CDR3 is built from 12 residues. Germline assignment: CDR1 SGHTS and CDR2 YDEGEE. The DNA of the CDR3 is TGTGCCAGCAGCCCGGGACCTAATGAGCAGTTCTTC. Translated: CASSPGPNEQFF.

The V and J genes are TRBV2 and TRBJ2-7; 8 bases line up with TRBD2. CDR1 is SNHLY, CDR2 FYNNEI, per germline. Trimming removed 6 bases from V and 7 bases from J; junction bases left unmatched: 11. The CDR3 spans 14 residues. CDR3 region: CASRPGTSMGEQYF. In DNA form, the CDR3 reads TGTGCCAGCAGACCCGGGACTAGTATGGGTGAGCAGTACTTC.

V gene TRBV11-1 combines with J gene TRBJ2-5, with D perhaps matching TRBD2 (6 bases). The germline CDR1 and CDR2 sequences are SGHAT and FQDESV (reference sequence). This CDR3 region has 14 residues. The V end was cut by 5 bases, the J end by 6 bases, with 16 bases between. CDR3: CASSPGTAAKTQYF. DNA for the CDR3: TGTGCCAGCAGCCCCGGGACTGCCGCCAAGACCCAGTACTTC.

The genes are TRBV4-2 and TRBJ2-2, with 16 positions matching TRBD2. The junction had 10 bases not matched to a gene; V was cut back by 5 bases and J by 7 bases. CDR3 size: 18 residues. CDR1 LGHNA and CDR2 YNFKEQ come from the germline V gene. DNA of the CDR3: TGTGCCAGCAGCGAGGGACTAGCGGGAGGGCCTGGGTTCGGGGAGCTGTTTTTT. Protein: CASSEGLAGGPGFGELFF.

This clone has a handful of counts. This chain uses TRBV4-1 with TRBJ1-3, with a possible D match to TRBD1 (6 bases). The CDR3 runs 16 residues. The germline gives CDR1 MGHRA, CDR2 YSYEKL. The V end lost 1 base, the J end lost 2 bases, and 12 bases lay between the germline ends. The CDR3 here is CASSQVQGLAGNTIYF. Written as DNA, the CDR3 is TGCGCCAGCAGCCAAGTCCAGGGGCTAGCTGGAAACACCATATATTTT.

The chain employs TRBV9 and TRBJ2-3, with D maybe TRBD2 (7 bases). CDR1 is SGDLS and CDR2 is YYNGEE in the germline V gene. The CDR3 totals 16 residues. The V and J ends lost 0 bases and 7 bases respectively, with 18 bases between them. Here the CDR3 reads CASSVGGGASTHTQYF. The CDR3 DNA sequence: TGTGCCAGCAGCGTAGGAGGGGGGGCCTCGACCCATACGCAGTATTTT.

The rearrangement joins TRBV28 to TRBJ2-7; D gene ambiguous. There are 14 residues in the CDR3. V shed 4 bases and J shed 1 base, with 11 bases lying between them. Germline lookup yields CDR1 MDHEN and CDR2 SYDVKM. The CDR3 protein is CASSSAQVSYEQYF. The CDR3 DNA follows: TGTGCCAGCAGTTCGGCGCAGGTTTCCTACGAGCAGTACTTC.

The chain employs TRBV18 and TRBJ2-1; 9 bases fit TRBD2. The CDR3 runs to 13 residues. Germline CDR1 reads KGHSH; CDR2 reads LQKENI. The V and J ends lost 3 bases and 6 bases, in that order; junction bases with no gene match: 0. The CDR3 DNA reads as TGTGCCAGCTCACCGCGGGAGGGCAATGAGCAGTTCTTC. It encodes CASSPREGNEQFF. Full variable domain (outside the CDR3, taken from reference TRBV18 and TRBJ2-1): NAGVMQNPRHLVRRRGQEARLRCSPMKGHSHVYWYRQLPEEGLKFMVYLQKENIIDESGMPKERFSAEFPKEGPSILRIQQVVRGDSAAYFCASSPREGNEQFFGPGTRLTVL.

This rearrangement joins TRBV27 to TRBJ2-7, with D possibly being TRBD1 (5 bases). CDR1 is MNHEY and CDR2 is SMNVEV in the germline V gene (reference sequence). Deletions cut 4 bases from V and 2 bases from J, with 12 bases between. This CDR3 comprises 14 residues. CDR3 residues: CASSSAGSTYEQYF. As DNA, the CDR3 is TGTGCCAGCAGTTCGGCAGGGTCTACCTACGAGCAGTACTTC.

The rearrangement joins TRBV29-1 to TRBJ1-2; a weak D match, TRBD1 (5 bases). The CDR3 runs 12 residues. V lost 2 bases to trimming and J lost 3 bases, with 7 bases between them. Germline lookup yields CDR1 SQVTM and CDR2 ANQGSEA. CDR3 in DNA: TGCAGCGTTGAAACAGGACACTATGGCTACACCTTC. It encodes CSVETGHYGYTF. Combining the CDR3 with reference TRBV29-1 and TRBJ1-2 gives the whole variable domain SAVISQKPSRDICQRGTSLTIQCQVDSQVTMMFWYRQQPGQSLTLIATANQGSEATYESGFVIDKFPISRPNLTFSTLTVSNMSPEDSSIYLCSVETGHYGYTFGSGTRLTVV.

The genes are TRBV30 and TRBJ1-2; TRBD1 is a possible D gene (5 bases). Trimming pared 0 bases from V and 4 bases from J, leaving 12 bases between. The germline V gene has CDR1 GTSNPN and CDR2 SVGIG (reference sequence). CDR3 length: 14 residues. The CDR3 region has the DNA TGTGCCTGGAGTGTACACCCAGGGATCTATGGCTACACCTTC. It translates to CAWSVHPGIYGYTF.

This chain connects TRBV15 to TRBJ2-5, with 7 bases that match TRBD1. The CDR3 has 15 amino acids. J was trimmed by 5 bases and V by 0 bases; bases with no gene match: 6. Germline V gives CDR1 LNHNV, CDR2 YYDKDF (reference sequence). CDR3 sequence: CATSRDRQGGETQYF. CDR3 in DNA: TGTGCCACCAGCAGAGATCGACAGGGCGGGGAGACCCAGTACTTC. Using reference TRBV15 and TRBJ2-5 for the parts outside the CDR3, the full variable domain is DAMVIQNPRYQVTQFGKPVTLSCSQTLNHNVMYWYQQKSSQAPKLLFHYYDKDFNNEADTPDNFQSRRPNTSFCFLDIRSPGLGDTAMYLCATSRDRQGGETQYFGPGTRLLVL.

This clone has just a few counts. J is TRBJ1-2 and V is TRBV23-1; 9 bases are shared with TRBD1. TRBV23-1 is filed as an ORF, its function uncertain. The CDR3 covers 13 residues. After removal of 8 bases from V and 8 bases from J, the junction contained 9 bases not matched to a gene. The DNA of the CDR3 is TGCGCCAGCGGGGACAGGGACTTCTTCGGCTACACCTTC. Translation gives CASGDRDFFGYTF.

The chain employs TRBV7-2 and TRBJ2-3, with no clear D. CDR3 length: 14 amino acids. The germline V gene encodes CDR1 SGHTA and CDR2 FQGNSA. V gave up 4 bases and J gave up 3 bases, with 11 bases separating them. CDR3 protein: CASSSSGPTDTQYF. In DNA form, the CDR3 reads TGTGCCAGCAGCTCTTCCGGGCCGACAGATACGCAGTATTTT. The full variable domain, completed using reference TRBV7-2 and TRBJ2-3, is GAGVSQSPSNKVTEKGKDVELRCDPISGHTALYWYRQSLGQGLEFLIYFQGNSAPDKSGLPSDRFSAERTGGSVSTLTIQRTQQEDSAVYLCASSSSGPTDTQYFGPGTRLTVL.

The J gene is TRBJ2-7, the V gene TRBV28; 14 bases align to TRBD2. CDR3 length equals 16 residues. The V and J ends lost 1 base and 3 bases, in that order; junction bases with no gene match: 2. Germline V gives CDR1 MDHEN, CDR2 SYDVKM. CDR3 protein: CASSLLGTSGSYEQYF. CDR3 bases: TGTGCCAGCAGTTTATTGGGGACTAGCGGGAGCTACGAGCAGTACTTC.

DNA of the CDR3: TGTGCCAGCACTAGTGGTTGGGAAGATTCTGAAGCTTTCTTT. It translates to CASTSGWEDSEAFF. The rearrangement joins TRBV2 to TRBJ1-1; D gene ambiguous. Per the germline V gene, CDR1 is SNHLY and CDR2 is FYNNEI. This CDR3 has 14 amino acids. V lost 7 bases and J 6 bases, leaving 18 bases between the germline ends.

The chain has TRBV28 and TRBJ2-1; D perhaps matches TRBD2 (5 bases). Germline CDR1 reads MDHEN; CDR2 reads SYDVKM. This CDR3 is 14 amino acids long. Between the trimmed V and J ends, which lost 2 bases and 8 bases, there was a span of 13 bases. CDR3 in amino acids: CASSLRTGMDEQFF. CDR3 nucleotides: TGTGCCAGCAGTTTAAGAACGGGGATGGATGAGCAGTTCTTC.

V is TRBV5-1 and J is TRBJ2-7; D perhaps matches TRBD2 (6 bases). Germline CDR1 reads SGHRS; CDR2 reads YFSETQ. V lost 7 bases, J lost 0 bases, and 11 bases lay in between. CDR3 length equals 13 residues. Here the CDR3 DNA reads TGCGCCAGCGGGACGCGGGACTCCTACGAGCAGTACTTC. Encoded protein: CASGTRDSYEQYF.

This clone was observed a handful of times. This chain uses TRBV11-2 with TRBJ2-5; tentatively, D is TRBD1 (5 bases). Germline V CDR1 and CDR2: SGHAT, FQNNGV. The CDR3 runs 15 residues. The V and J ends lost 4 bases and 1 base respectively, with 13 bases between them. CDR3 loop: CASSSGWGGQETQYF. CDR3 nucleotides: TGTGCCAGCAGCTCCGGGTGGGGCGGCCAAGAGACCCAGTACTTC.

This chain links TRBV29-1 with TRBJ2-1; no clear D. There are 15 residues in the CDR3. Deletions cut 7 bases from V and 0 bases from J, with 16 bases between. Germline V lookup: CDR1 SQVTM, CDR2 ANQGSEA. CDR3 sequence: CSAGTVRSSYNEQFF. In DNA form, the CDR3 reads TGCAGCGCCGGCACGGTTCGGAGCTCCTACAATGAGCAGTTCTTC.

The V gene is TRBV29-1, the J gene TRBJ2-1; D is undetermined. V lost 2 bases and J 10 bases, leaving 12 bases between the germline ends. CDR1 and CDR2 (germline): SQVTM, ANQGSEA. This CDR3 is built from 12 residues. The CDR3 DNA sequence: TGCAGCGTTGAACAGGCGGCCAGAGAGCAGTTCTTC. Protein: CSVEQAAREQFF.

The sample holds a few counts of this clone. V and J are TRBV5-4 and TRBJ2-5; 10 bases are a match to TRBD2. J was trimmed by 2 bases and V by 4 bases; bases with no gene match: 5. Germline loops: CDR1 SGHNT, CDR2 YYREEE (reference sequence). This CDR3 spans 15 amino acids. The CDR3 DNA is TGTGCCAGCAGCCCGACTAGCGGGCCTCAAGAGACCCAGTACTTC. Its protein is CASSPTSGPQETQYF.

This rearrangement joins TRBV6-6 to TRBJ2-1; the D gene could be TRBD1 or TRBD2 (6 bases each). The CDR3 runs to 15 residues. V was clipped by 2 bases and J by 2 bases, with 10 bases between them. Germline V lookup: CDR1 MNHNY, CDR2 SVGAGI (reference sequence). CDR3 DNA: TGTGCCAGCAGTTACGGAGGGGGTACCTACAATGAGCAGTTCTTC. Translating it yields CASSYGGGTYNEQFF.